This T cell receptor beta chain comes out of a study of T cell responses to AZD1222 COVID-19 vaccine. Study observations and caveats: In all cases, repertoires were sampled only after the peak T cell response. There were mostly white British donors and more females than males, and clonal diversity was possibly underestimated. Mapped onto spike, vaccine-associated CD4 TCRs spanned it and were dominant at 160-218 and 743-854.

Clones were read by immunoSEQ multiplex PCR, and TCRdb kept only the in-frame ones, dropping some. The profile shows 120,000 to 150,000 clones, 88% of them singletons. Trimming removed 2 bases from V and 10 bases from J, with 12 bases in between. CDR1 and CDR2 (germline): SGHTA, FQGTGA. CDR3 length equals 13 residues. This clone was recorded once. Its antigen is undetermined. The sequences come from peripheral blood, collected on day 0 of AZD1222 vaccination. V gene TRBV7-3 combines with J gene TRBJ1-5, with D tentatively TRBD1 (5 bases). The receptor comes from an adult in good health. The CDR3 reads CASSLSSGGPQHF. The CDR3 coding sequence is TGTGCCAGCAGCTTATCTTCCGGGGGACCCCAGCATTTT.